This TCR beta chain emerged from a study of identifying expanded T cells in peripheral blood. The table came from immunoSEQ multiplex PCR; TCRdb's copy has only in-frame clones and leaves some out. The sample holds about 86,000 clones, roughly 85% seen once. Overall study results and limits: Clone count variance between approximately two-week samples rose with total template count. Differentially abundant clones: roughly 1.2 between replicates, about 16 at about two weeks, approximately 19 at four.

This clone was recorded only once. Its antigen remains unknown. Healthy donors had no documented immune events, such as infections, while sampled. The CDR3 length is 15 residues. The V gene lost 6 bases and the J gene lost 10 bases, with 19 bases spanning the gap. Per germline, CDR1 MNHEY and CDR2 SVGAGI. The genes are TRBV6-5 and TRBJ1-6; no clear D. The receptor's source is a person aged 18 to 70 in good health. Sequencing was done on a sample of blood. The CDR3 DNA sequence: TGTGCCAGCAGCCGGGCGACGGCGGGAGGATCACCCCTCCACTTT. This gives the protein CASSRATAGGSPLHF.